Listed below are T cell receptor beta chains from one sample, sequenced in a study of T cells after yellow fever vaccination. TCRdb independently ran MiXCR on the 5' RACE reads; one entry per CDR3 protein. The repertoire includes hundreds of thousands of distinct CDR3 sequences, 15% to 20% of them detected once, and 15% to 20% sits in the top ten. Sequences were derived from PBMCs, sampled before the yellow fever booster vaccination. These receptor sequences come from a man aged 18 to 35 who received the YFV17D yellow fever vaccine. Each CDR3 is given without its conserved first and last residue. D genes are given only for firm matches. Rows may omit the clone size; those that give it use once, few, many or a size class.

V gene	clone size	J gene	D gene	CDR3 protein
TRBV6-6	few	TRBJ2-1	NA	ASSYPEQF
TRBV6-5	NA	TRBJ2-3	NA	ASRSEFHRESLTDTQY
TRBV5-1	NA	TRBJ2-3	NA	ASSLGQALSDTQY
TRBV4-1	few	TRBJ2-1	NA	ASSQRLDGSYNEQF
TRBV7-2	few	TRBJ1-1	TRBD1	ASSGLVRGREGTEAF
TRBV11-2	NA	TRBJ1-4	NA	ASSFVYRDEKLF
TRBV5-4	few	TRBJ2-5	NA	ASSNPTGRQETQY
TRBV7-9	few	TRBJ2-3	NA	ASSLEWAGTDTQY
TRBV5-1	few	TRBJ2-6	NA	ASSPGARGTSTGANVLT
TRBV24-1	NA	TRBJ2-5	TRBD2	ATSDPTSGGGETQY
TRBV12-3/TRBV12-4	NA	TRBJ2-3	NA	ASSSGSGVTDTQY
TRBV7-2	NA	TRBJ2-7	TRBD2	ASSTRGLAAGEQY
TRBV4-3	NA	TRBJ1-1	NA	ASSQEMGNTEAF
TRBV4-1	many	TRBJ2-5	NA	ASSFEPTDAQETQY
TRBV7-9	NA	TRBJ2-3	NA	ASSFGVSDTQY
TRBV2	few	TRBJ2-1	NA	ASRPGHLNNEQF
TRBV5-1	few	TRBJ2-7	TRBD2	ASSSNRGGSYEQY
TRBV20-1	few	TRBJ1-1	TRBD1	SAPPGQVDFTEAF
TRBV5-1	few	TRBJ1-4	TRBD1	ASTRWDRSEKLF
TRBV4-2	NA	TRBJ1-5	TRBD1	ASSQAQGAAQPQH
TRBV12-3/TRBV12-4	NA	TRBJ1-5	NA	ASSLGVQTSNQPQH
TRBV6-2/TRBV6-3	NA	TRBJ2-3	TRBD2	ASSYASGGADTQY
TRBV20-1	NA	TRBJ1-2	TRBD1	SARGTGGSRYGYT
TRBV5-4	few	TRBJ2-1	NA	ASSPEVYNEQF
TRBV7-2	few	TRBJ1-4	NA	ASKDSGYTNEKLF
TRBV6-5	few	TRBJ2-5	NA	ASRPGASETQY
TRBV4-1	few	TRBJ2-7	TRBD1	ASSLGTGVHEQY
TRBV5-1	NA	TRBJ2-1	NA	ASSLMDTYNEQF
TRBV6-1	once	TRBJ2-7	NA	ASRAIQGLYEQY
TRBV7-2	few	TRBJ1-2	NA	ASSPDRQVRSYT
TRBV7-3	NA	TRBJ2-1	NA	ASSSPGSYNEQF
TRBV5-5	few	TRBJ2-3	NA	ASSLDAPFDTQY
TRBV6-5	NA	TRBJ1-1	TRBD1	ASSYSTGTGAFGGTEAF
TRBV7-2	NA	TRBJ2-5	NA	ASSYGTAWGTQY
TRBV15	NA	TRBJ2-3	NA	ATSRGSVADTQY
TRBV7-2	NA	TRBJ2-2	NA	ASSSSGNTGELF
TRBV7-2	NA	TRBJ1-6	TRBD1	AIRTGGINSPLH
TRBV20-1	NA	TRBJ2-1	NA	SARDVGPSSYNEQF
TRBV20-1	NA	TRBJ1-1	NA	SARSGPRRAEAF
TRBV6-5	many	TRBJ2-1	TRBD1	ASRKAGQGGYNEQF
TRBV5-6	few	TRBJ2-4	NA	ASSLRKNIQY
TRBV12-3/TRBV12-4	many	TRBJ1-5	NA	ASRQGGNQPQH
TRBV20-1	NA	TRBJ1-5	NA	SALDSNQPQH
TRBV5-1	NA	TRBJ2-1	NA	ASSLIIGEQF
TRBV7-8	NA	TRBJ1-5	TRBD1	ASSRRQGISQPQH